Each of the 9 T cell receptor beta chains below was sequenced from the same sample in a study of blood T cell repertoires in COVID-19. Produced via immunoSEQ multiplex PCR; TCRdb's table is partial and in-frame only. The data contain about 200,000 clones, more than 75% of them seen just once; the ten biggest clones take up roughly 5.7%. The sequencing input was peripheral blood. The origin of the receptors is a man older than 75 with acute or convalescent COVID-19.

This clone has a single count. V usage is TRBV28 and J usage is TRBJ2-2; tentatively, D is TRBD2 (6 bases). CDR1 and CDR2 (germline): MDHEN, SYDVKM. Trimming removed 6 bases at V and 6 bases at J, with 14 bases between. The CDR3 is 14 residues long. In nucleotides, the CDR3 is TGTGCCAGCAGCCTGGGACTCCCACCCGGGGAGCTGTTTTTT. Encoded protein: CASSLGLPPGELFF.

J is TRBJ1-2 and V is TRBV23-1, with no clear D. TRBV23-1 is reported as an ORF; its role is uncertain. The germline V and J ends were trimmed by 8 bases and 11 bases, with 9 bases remaining between them. The CDR3 has 9 amino acids. The CDR3 DNA sequence: TGCGCCAGCCCGGCGGGGTACACCTTC. Residues: CASPAGYTF.

This clone was recorded a few times. This rearrangement joins TRBV6-1 to TRBJ2-2; D possibly corresponds to TRBD1 (5 bases). Trimming took off 0 bases at V and 0 bases at J, with 14 bases between the two ends. CDR1 is MNHNS and CDR2 is SASEGT in the germline V gene. This CDR3 is 18 amino acids long. The CDR3 region is CASSEARSRDTNTGELFF. CDR3 bases: TGTGCCAGCAGTGAAGCGAGATCCAGGGATACGAACACCGGGGAGCTGTTTTTT.

This chain connects TRBV7-2 to TRBJ2-5; 8 positions agree with TRBD1. Losses at the gene ends were 4 bases for V and 4 bases for J; bases not matched to a gene: 5. The CDR3 sequence is 14 residues long. Germline V gives CDR1 SGHTA, CDR2 FQGNSA. This CDR3 reads CASSSRQGRETQYF. The CDR3 DNA is TGTGCCAGCAGCTCCCGACAGGGGCGAGAGACCCAGTACTTC.

The chain joins TRBV18 to TRBJ1-4; D ambiguous. The CDR3 spans 13 residues. V shed 6 bases and J shed 3 bases, with 8 bases lying between them. The V gene's germline CDR1 is KGHSH and CDR2 LQKENI. Here the CDR3 DNA reads TGTGCCAGCTCGCGAAATGCTAATGAAAAACTGTTTTTT. It encodes CASSRNANEKLFF.

The V call is TRBV2, the J call TRBJ2-1; the D gene is possibly TRBD1 (5 bases). Germline-derived CDR1 and CDR2 are SNHLY and FYNNEI. Trimming stripped 7 bases from V and 8 bases from J, with 12 bases between. The CDR3 is 12 amino acids. CDR3 bases: TGTGCCAGCACCCGGACAAGGGATGAGCAGTTCTTC. It yields the protein CASTRTRDEQFF.

The V gene is TRBV5-4, the J gene TRBJ1-1, with D uncertain. Trimming took off 1 base at V and 0 bases at J, with 7 bases between the two ends. CDR1 SGHNT and CDR2 YYREEE come from the germline V gene (reference sequence). CDR3 length: 14 amino acids. The CDR3 loop is CASSLFNLNTEAFF. The CDR3 DNA reads as TGTGCCAGCAGCTTGTTCAACTTGAACACTGAAGCTTTCTTT.

The chain combines TRBV14 with TRBJ1-1; 7 bases line up with TRBD1. From germline, CDR1 is SGHDN and CDR2 FVKESK. This CDR3 spans 13 amino acids. V shed 4 bases, J shed 5 bases, and the junction held 4 bases outside the gene matches. The DNA for the CDR3 is TGTGCCAGCAGCCGCACAGGGGTAACTGAAGCTTTCTTT. Its translation is CASSRTGVTEAFF.

The rearrangement uses TRBV6-6 and TRBJ1-1; TRBD1 matches 7 bases. With 6 bases clipped from V and 3 bases from J, the junction kept 4 bases outside the gene matches. The CDR3 is 13 residues long. Germline CDR1 MNHNY, CDR2 SVGAGI (reference sequence). CDR3 sequence: CASSRQGDTEAFF. For the CDR3, the DNA is TGTGCCAGCAGCAGACAGGGCGACACTGAAGCTTTCTTT.